This TCR beta chain stems from a study of cytomegalovirus exposure and HLA in healthy donors. This clone is a singleton in its sample. Amplification used 60 Vbeta primers and 13 Jbeta primers. Measured with immunoSEQ multiplex PCR; TCRdb has only the in-frame clones, and not every one. The table records 90,000 to 150,000 clones, about 85% of them present only once. The CDR3 runs to 12 residues. V was trimmed by 4 bases and J by 5 bases, leaving 7 bases between them. Germline V CDR1 and CDR2: MNHEY, SVGAGI. Sequencing used PBMCs. V is TRBV6-5 and J is TRBJ2-3; D is undetermined. The origin of this receptor is a man between 50 and 59 years old in good health and CMV-seronegative. The chain's CDR3 is CASSSYRDTQYF. CDR3 sequence (DNA): TGTGCCAGCAGTTCCTATAGAGATACGCAGTATTTT.